This is a list of T cell receptor beta chains from one sample in a study of vaccination effects on CD4 cells after COVID-19. Libraries were prepared by immunoSEQ multiplex PCR; TCRdb keeps only in-frame clonotypes and omits some of them. The data hold 25,000 to 35,000 clones, with roughly 74% observed a single time. What these receptors recognize is not known. Sequenced here: CD4+ T cells from PBMCs cultured with HCoV-OC43 spike peptides, sampled after COVID-19 vaccination. The receptor set was obtained from a human donor who received a COVID-19 vaccine. Each CDR3 is given with its conserved first and last residue. The D gene is left open where the match is weak. The size entry is marked missing in some rows and otherwise reads once, few, many or a size class.

TRBV18	-	TRBJ2-5	-	CASSQTTGPKTQYF	TGTGCCAGCTCACAAACGACGGGACCCAAGACCCAGTACTTC
TRBV4-1	-	TRBJ1-5	-	CASSQGVASGNQPQHF	TGCGCCAGCAGCCAAGGGGTGGCCTCCGGCAATCAGCCCCAGCATTTT
TRBV14	-	TRBJ2-3	TRBD2	CASSQDFRLAGVSDTQYF	TGTGCCAGCAGCCAAGATTTTAGACTAGCGGGAGTCTCAGATACGCAGTATTTT
TRBV6-2/TRBV6-3	-	TRBJ1-2	-	CASSYRGNLRYGYTF	TGTGCCAGCAGTTACCGTGGGAATCTTCGCTATGGCTACACCTTC
TRBV5-5	-	TRBJ2-1	-	CASSLSASDNEQFF	TGTGCCAGCAGCTTGTCCGCTAGCGACAATGAGCAGTTCTTC
TRBV19	few	TRBJ1-2	TRBD1	CASSWDRPSANYGYTF	TGTGCCAGTAGTTGGGACAGACCCTCGGCTAACTATGGCTACACCTTC
TRBV5-5	-	TRBJ2-1	TRBD2	CASSHAGGLYNEQFF	TGTGCCAGCAGCCACGCGGGGGGGCTTTACAATGAGCAGTTCTTC
TRBV12-2	-	TRBJ2-7	-	CASRPGQKPRGEQYF	TGTGCAAGTCGCCCCGGACAAAAACCACGGGGCGAGCAGTACTTC
TRBV5-4	-	TRBJ2-7	TRBD2	CASSRTSGIRLRSYEQYF	TGTGCCAGCAGCCGGACTAGCGGGATTCGTCTCCGTTCCTACGAGCAGTACTTC
TRBV9	-	TRBJ2-1	TRBD1	CASSVGGTGNNEQFF	TGTGCCAGCAGCGTAGGAGGGACAGGCAACAATGAGCAGTTCTTC
TRBV6-5	-	TRBJ2-1	-	CASRAPYNEQFF	TGTGCCAGCAGGGCCCCTTACAATGAGCAGTTCTTC
TRBV5-4	once	TRBJ2-6	TRBD1	CASIMTGFSSGANVLTF	TGTGCCAGCATCATGACAGGGTTTTCCTCTGGGGCCAACGTCCTGACTTTC
TRBV20-1	-	TRBJ2-7	TRBD2	CSAVSGYEQYF	TGCAGTGCTGTTAGCGGGTACGAGCAGTACTTC
TRBV7-9	-	TRBJ2-5	TRBD2	CASTTGTSGGGETQYF	TGTGCCAGCACCACCGGGACTAGCGGGGGGGGAGAGACCCAGTACTTC
TRBV29-1	-	TRBJ1-1	-	CSVVGTLSTEAFF	TGCAGCGTTGTCGGGACCTTGAGCACTGAAGCTTTCTTT
TRBV6-6	few	TRBJ2-2	-	CASILDRNTGELFF	TGTGCCAGCATCCTCGACAGAAACACCGGGGAGCTGTTTTTT
TRBV2	few	TRBJ1-5	-	CASRWAENSNQPQHF	TGTGCCAGCCGCTGGGCCGAGAATAGCAATCAGCCCCAGCATTTT
TRBV2	-	TRBJ2-1	-	CASSFEGSYNEQFF	TGTGCCAGCTCGTTTGAGGGATCCTACAATGAGCAGTTCTTC
TRBV4-2	-	TRBJ1-2	-	CASSYNERDGYTF	TGTGCCAGCAGCTATAACGAAAGAGATGGCTACACCTTC
TRBV6-5	-	TRBJ1-1	-	CASSRGVNTEAFF	TGTGCCAGCAGCAGGGGTGTGAACACTGAAGCTTTCTTT
TRBV5-4	-	TRBJ1-1	-	CASNLGGPVNTEAFF	TGTGCCAGCAACCTAGGTGGGCCGGTGAACACTGAAGCTTTCTTT
TRBV11-2	-	TRBJ2-1	TRBD1	CASRRTGTANYNEQFF	TGTGCCAGCAGAAGAACCGGGACAGCGAACTACAATGAGCAGTTCTTC
TRBV7-2	-	TRBJ2-7	-	CASSPGDRTYEQYF	TGTGCCAGCAGCCCTGGGGACCGTACCTACGAGCAGTACTTC
TRBV9	-	TRBJ2-5	TRBD2	CASSVDRLAGGFSRETQYF	TGTGCCAGCAGCGTCGACCGACTAGCGGGAGGCTTTAGTCGAGAGACCCAGTACTTC
TRBV6-6	-	TRBJ2-3	TRBD1	CASSSQGTSTDTQYF	TGTGCCAGCAGTTCACAGGGGACCAGCACAGATACGCAGTATTTT
TRBV7-2	-	TRBJ2-7	-	CASSLRGGNEQYF	TGTGCCAGCAGCTTGAGGGGAGGTAACGAGCAGTACTTC
TRBV28	few	TRBJ1-2	TRBD1	CASSTGGAGGSYYGYTF	TGTGCCAGCAGTACTGGGGGGGCAGGGGGTTCGTACTATGGCTACACCTTC
TRBV2	-	TRBJ1-5	-	CASSEFAGAQPQHF	TGTGCCAGCAGTGAGTTCGCAGGTGCACAGCCCCAGCATTTT
TRBV5-1	-	TRBJ2-1	-	CASSQLQGSEQFF	TGCGCCAGCAGCCAGCTACAGGGTAGTGAGCAGTTCTTC
TRBV5-1	few	TRBJ2-2	TRBD2	CASSSRLAGGPDTGELFF	TGCGCCAGCAGCTCCCGACTAGCGGGAGGGCCGGACACCGGGGAGCTGTTTTTT
TRBV6-5	once	TRBJ2-5	-	CASTAGAGGETQYF	TGTGCCAGCACTGCGGGGGCAGGGGGAGAGACCCAGTACTTC
TRBV2	-	TRBJ1-3	-	CASSEKRDSFGGTIYF	TGTGCCAGCAGTGAGAAGAGGGATTCCTTTGGGGGCACCATATATTTT
TRBV6-5	few	TRBJ1-3	TRBD1	CASSYSGQNSGNTIYF	TGTGCCAGCAGTTACTCGGGACAGAACTCTGGAAACACCATATATTTT
TRBV7-2	-	TRBJ2-1	-	CASSSGLAGISEQFF	TGTGCCAGCAGCTCCGGACTGGCGGGAATAAGTGAGCAGTTCTTC
TRBV5-1	-	TRBJ1-4	TRBD1	CASSALGGTVNEKLFF	TGCGCCAGCAGCGCCCTGGGGGGGACAGTAAATGAAAAACTGTTTTTT
TRBV5-4	few	TRBJ2-2	TRBD2	CATISGGPNTGELFF	TGTGCCACCATAAGCGGGGGGCCGAACACCGGGGAGCTGTTTTTT
TRBV2	-	TRBJ2-7	TRBD1	CASSVPGQRDEQYF	TGTGCCAGCAGCGTCCCGGGACAGAGGGACGAGCAGTACTTC
TRBV12-3/TRBV12-4	-	TRBJ1-2	-	CASSPVRFYGYTF	TGTGCCAGCAGCCCCGTCAGGTTCTATGGCTACACCTTC
TRBV6-5	-	TRBJ1-4	-	CASSYGDLGNEKLFF	TGTGCCAGCAGTTACGGGGACCTCGGGAATGAAAAACTGTTTTTT
TRBV2	-	TRBJ2-7	-	CASSDAFPYEQYF	TGTGCCAGCAGTGACGCCTTTCCCTACGAGCAGTACTTC
TRBV7-8	-	TRBJ1-5	-	CASSLGGRQPQHF	TGTGCCAGCAGCTTAGGGGGGCGACAGCCCCAGCATTTT
TRBV6-5	once	TRBJ1-5	-	CASSYSWQGGQPQHF	TGTGCCAGCAGTTACTCCTGGCAGGGAGGGCAGCCCCAGCATTTT
TRBV3-1/TRBV3-2	-	TRBJ1-1	-	CASSQGTLNTEAFF	TGTGCCAGCAGCCAAGGGACCTTGAACACTGAAGCTTTCTTT
TRBV10-3	-	TRBJ2-6	-	CAISAGGRSGANVLTF	TGTGCCATCAGTGCCGGGGGGCGGTCTGGGGCCAACGTCCTGACTTTC
TRBV5-4	-	TRBJ2-2	-	CASSFIGNTGELFF	TGTGCCAGCAGCTTCATCGGTAACACCGGGGAGCTGTTTTTT
TRBV14	few	TRBJ2-7	TRBD2	CASSQIAGGSYEQYF	TGTGCCAGCAGCCAAATAGCGGGAGGCTCCTACGAGCAGTACTTC
TRBV5-5	once	TRBJ1-2	-	CASSLVSTGGYTF	TGTGCCAGCAGCTTGGTCTCGACCGGTGGCTACACCTTC
TRBV2	-	TRBJ2-3	TRBD1	CASITTGVLTDTQYF	TGTGCCAGCATTACCACAGGGGTTCTCACAGATACGCAGTATTTT
TRBV7-6	-	TRBJ2-5	-	CASSLGGRGGETQYF	TGTGCCAGCAGCTTAGGAGGCAGGGGAGGAGAGACCCAGTACTTC
TRBV9	-	TRBJ2-5	TRBD2	CASSVTTSGVGETQYF	TGTGCCAGCAGCGTAACGACTAGCGGAGTGGGAGAGACCCAGTACTTC
TRBV27	-	TRBJ2-7	TRBD2	CASSLSMGGLTYEQYF	TGTGCCAGCAGTTTATCGATGGGAGGGCTTACCTACGAGCAGTACTTC
TRBV19	-	TRBJ1-1	-	CASRQGSANTEAFF	TGTGCCAGTAGGCAGGGGTCGGCGAACACTGAAGCTTTCTTT
TRBV2	-	TRBJ1-1	-	CASRGPGLQGSTEAFF	TGTGCCAGCAGGGGCCCGGGTTTGCAGGGCTCCACTGAAGCTTTCTTT
TRBV5-5	-	TRBJ2-2	-	CASSSRFTGELFF	TGTGCCAGCAGCTCCCGGTTTACCGGGGAGCTGTTTTTT
TRBV19	-	TRBJ2-4	TRBD1	CASSISTGTGGNIQYF	TGTGCCAGTAGTATATCAACCGGGACAGGAGGAAACATTCAGTACTTC
TRBV6-4	-	TRBJ2-3	TRBD2	CASSEGLATDTQYF	TGTGCCAGCAGTGAGGGACTAGCCACAGATACGCAGTATTTT
TRBV27	-	TRBJ2-1	-	CASAPRDLPGNEQFF	TGTGCCTCCGCCCCGCGGGACCTGCCCGGCAATGAGCAGTTCTTC
TRBV3-1/TRBV3-2	once	TRBJ2-7	-	CASSLRDGTYEQYF	TGTGCCAGCAGCCTCCGGGACGGGACCTACGAGCAGTACTTC
TRBV7-9	few	TRBJ1-1	-	CASSLVVTEAFF	TGTGCCAGCAGCTTAGTAGTCACTGAAGCTTTCTTT